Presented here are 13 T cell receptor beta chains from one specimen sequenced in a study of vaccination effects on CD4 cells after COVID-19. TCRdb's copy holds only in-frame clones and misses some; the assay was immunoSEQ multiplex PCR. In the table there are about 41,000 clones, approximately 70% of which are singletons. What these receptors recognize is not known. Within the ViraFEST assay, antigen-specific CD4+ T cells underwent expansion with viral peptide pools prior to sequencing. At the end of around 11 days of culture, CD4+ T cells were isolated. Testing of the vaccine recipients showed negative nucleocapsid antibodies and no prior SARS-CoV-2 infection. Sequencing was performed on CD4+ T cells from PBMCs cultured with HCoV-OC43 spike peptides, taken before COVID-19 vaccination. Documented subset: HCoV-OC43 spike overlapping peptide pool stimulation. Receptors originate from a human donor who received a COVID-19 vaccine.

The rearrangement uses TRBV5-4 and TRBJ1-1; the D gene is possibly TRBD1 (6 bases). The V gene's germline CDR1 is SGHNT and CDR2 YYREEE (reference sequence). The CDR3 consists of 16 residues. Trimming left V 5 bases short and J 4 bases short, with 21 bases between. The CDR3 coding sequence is TGTGCCAGCAGATCAGGGGCAGGGGAATGGGGCACTGAAGCTTTCTTT. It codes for CASRSGAGEWGTEAFF.

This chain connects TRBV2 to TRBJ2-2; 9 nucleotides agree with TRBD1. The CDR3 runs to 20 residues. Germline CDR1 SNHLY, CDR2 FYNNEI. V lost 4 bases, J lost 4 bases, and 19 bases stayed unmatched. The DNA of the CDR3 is TGTGCCAGCAGTGGGGACAGGGTCCGTGCGAGAGACGTGGGCACCGGGGAGCTGTTTTTT. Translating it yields CASSGDRVRARDVGTGELFF.

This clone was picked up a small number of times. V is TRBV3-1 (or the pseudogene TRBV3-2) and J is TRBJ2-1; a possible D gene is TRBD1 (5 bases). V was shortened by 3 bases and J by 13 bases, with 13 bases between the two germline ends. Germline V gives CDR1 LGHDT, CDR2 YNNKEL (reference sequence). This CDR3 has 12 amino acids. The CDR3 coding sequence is TGTGCCAGCAGCCAGGCAGGGCGAGGCCAGTTCTTC. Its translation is CASSQAGRGQFF.

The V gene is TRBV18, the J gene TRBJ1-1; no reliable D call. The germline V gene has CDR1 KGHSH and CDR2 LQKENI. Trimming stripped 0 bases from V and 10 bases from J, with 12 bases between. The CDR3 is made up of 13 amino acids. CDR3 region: CASSPPGGDVAFF. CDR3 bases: TGTGCCAGCTCACCACCGGGCGGGGATGTAGCTTTCTTT.

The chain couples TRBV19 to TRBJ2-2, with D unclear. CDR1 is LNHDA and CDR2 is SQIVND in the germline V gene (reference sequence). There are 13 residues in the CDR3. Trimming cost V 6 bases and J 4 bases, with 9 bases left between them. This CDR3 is CASSPFGTGELFF. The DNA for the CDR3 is TGTGCCAGTAGCCCCTTTGGCACCGGGGAGCTGTTTTTT.

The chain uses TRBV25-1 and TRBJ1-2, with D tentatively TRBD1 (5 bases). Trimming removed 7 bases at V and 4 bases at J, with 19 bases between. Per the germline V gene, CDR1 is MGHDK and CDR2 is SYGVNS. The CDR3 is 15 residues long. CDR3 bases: TGTGCCAGCACCCCTTACCGGGACTCAACCTATGGCTACACCTTC. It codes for CASTPYRDSTYGYTF.

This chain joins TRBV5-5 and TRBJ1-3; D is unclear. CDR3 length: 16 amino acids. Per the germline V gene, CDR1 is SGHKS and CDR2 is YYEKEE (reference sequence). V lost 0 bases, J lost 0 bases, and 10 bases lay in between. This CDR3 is CASSLGSDLSGNTIYF. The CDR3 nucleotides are TGTGCCAGCAGCTTGGGGAGCGACCTCTCTGGAAACACCATATATTTT.

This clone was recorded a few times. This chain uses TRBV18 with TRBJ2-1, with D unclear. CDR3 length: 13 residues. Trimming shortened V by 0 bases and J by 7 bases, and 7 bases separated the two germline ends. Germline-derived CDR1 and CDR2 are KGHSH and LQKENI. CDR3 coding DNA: TGTGCCAGCTCACCACCGTCCGGGAATGAGCAGTTCTTC. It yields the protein CASSPPSGNEQFF.

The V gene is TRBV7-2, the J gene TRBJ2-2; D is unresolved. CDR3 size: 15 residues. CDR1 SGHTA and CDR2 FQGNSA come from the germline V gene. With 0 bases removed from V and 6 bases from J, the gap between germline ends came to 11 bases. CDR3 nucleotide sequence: TGTGCCAGCAGCTTAGCGACAAACTACGCCGGGGAGCTGTTTTTT. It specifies CASSLATNYAGELFF.

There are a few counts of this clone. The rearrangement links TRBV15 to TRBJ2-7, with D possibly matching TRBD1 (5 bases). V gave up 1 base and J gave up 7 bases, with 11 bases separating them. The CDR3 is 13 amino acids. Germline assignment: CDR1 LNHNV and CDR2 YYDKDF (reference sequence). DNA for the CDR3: TGTGCCACCAGCAGAGCAGGGAAGGGTGAGCAGTACTTC. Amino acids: CATSRAGKGEQYF.

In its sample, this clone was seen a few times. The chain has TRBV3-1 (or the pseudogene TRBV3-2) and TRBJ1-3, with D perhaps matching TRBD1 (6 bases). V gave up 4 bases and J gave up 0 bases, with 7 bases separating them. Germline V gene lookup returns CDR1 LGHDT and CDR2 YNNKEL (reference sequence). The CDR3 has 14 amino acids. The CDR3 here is CASSRDTSGNTIYF. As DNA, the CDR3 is TGTGCCAGCAGCCGGGACACCTCTGGAAACACCATATATTTT.

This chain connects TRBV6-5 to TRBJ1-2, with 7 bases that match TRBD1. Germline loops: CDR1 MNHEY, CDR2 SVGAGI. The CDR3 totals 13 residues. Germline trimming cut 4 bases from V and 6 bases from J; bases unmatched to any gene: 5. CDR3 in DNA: TGTGCCAGCAGTTCAGGGGGTTGGGATGGCTACACCTTC. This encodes CASSSGGWDGYTF.

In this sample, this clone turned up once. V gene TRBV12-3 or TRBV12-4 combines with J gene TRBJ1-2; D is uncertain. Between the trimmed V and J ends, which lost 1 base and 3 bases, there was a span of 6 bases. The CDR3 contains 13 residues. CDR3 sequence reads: CASSLGRYYGYTF. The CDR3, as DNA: TGTGCCAGCAGTTTAGGACGGTACTATGGCTACACCTTC.